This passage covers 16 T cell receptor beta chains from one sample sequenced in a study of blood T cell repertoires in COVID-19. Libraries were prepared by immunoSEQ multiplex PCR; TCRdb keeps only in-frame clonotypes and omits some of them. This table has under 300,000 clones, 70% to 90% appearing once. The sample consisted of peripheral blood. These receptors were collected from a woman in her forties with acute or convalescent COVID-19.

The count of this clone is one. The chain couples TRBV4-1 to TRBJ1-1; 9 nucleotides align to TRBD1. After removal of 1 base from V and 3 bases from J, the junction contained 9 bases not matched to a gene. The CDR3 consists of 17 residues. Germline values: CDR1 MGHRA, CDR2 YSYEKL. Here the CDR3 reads CASSQVPRTGEDTEAFF. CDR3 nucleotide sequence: TGCGCCAGCAGCCAAGTCCCGAGGACAGGGGAGGACACTGAAGCTTTCTTT.

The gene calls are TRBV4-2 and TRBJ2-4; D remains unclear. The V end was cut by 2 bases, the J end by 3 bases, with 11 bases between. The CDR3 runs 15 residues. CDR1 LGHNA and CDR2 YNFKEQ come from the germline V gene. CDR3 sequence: CASSQPPAGKNIQYF. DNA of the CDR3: TGTGCCAGCAGCCAACCTCCGGCAGGCAAAAACATTCAGTACTTC.

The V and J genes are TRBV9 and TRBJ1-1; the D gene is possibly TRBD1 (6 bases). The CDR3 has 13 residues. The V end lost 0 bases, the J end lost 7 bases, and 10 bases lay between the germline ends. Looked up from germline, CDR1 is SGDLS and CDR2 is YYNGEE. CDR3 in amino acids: CASSVDGQHEAFF. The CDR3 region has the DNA TGTGCCAGCAGCGTAGACGGACAGCATGAAGCTTTCTTT.

The CDR3 DNA reads TGTGCCAGCAGCCGAGGGGCCATGAACACTGAAGCTTTCTTT. It yields the protein CASSRGAMNTEAFF. The rearrangement uses TRBV7-8 and TRBJ1-1; maybe TRBD1 (5 bases). Looked up from germline, CDR1 is SGHVS and CDR2 is FQNEAQ. The CDR3 sequence is 14 residues long. The V end lost 5 bases, the J end lost 0 bases, and 10 bases lay between the germline ends.

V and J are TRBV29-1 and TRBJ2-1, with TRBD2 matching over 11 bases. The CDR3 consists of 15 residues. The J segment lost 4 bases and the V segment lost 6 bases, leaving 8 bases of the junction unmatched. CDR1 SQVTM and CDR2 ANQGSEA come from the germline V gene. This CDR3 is CSVHPGTSGYNEQFF. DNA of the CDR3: TGCAGCGTCCACCCCGGGACTAGCGGATACAATGAGCAGTTCTTC.

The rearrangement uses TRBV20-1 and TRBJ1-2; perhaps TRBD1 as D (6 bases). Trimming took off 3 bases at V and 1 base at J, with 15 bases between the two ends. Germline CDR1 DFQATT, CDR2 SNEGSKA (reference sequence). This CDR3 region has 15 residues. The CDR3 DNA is TGCAGTGCTAGTGGGGACACCCTAGTTAACTATGGCTACACCTTC. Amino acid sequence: CSASGDTLVNYGYTF.

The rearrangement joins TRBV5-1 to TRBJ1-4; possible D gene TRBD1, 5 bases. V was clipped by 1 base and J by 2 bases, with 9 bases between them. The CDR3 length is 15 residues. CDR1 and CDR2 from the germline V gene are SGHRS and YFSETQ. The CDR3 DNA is TGCGCCAGCAGCTTGACGGGGGGGACTAATGAAAAACTGTTTTTT. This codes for CASSLTGGTNEKLFF.

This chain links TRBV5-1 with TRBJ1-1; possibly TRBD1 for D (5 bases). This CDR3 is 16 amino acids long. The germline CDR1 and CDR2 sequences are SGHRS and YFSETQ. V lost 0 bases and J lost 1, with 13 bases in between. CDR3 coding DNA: TGCGCCAGCAGCTTGGCCAATGTCCAGGGGAACACTGAAGCTTTCTTT. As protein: CASSLANVQGNTEAFF. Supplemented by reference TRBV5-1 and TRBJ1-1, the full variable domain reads KAGVTQTPRYLIKTRGQQVTLSCSPISGHRSVSWYQQTPGQGLQFLFEYFSETQRNKGNFPGRFSGRQFSNSRSEMNVSTLELGDSALYLCASSLANVQGNTEAFFGQGTRLTVV.

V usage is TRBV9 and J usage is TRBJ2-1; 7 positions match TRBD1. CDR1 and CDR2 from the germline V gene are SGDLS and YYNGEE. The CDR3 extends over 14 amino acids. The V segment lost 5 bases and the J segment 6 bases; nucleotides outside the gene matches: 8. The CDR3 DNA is TGTGCCAGCAGTGCCAAGGGGGCGGGCAATGAGCAGTTCTTC. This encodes CASSAKGAGNEQFF.

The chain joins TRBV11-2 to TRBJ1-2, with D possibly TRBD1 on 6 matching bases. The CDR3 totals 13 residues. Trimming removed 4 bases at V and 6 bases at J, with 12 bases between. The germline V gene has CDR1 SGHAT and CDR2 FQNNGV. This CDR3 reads CASSSTYRDGYTF. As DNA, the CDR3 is TGTGCCAGCAGCTCCACCTACAGGGATGGCTACACCTTC.

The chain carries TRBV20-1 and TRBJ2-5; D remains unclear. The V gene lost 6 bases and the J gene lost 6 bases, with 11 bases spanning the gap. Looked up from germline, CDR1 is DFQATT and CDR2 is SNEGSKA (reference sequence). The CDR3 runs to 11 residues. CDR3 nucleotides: TGCAGTGCCGGTTTAGACAAGACCCAGTACTTC. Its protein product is CSAGLDKTQYF.

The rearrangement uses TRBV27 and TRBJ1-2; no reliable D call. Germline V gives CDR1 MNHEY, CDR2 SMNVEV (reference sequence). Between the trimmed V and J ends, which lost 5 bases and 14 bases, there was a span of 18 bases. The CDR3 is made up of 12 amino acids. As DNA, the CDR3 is TGTGCCAGCAGTCGCCAGTACGATGGCTGGACCTTC. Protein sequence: CASSRQYDGWTF.

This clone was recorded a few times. The CDR3 region has the DNA TGTGCCAGCAGCCAAACGACAGGCCTTAGACCCGATCAGCCCCAGCATTTT. It translates to CASSQTTGLRPDQPQHF. The rearrangement links TRBV4-2 to TRBJ1-5; D possibly corresponds to TRBD1 (6 bases). The CDR3 has 17 residues. V lost 2 bases and J 5 bases, leaving 19 bases between the germline ends. The V gene's germline CDR1 is LGHNA and CDR2 YNFKEQ.

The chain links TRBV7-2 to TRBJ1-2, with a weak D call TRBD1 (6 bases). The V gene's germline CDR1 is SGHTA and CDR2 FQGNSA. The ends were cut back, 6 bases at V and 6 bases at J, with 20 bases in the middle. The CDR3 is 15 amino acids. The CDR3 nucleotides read TGTGCCAGCAGTCTTAAGTGGAAGGGGGACGATGGCTACACCTTC. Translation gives CASSLKWKGDDGYTF.

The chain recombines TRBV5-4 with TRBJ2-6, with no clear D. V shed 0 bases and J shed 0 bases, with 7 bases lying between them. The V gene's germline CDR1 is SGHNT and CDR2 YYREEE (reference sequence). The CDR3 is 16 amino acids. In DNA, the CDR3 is TGTGCCAGCAGCTTGGCCGCGGCCTCTGGGGCCAACGTCCTGACTTTC. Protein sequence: CASSLAAASGANVLTF.

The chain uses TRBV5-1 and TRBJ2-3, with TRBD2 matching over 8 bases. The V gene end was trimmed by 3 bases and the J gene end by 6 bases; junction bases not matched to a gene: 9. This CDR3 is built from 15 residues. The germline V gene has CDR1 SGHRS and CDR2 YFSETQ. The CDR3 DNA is TGCGCCAGCAGCTCGGCGGGGGGACCTGGGGATACGCAGTATTTT. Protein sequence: CASSSAGGPGDTQYF.